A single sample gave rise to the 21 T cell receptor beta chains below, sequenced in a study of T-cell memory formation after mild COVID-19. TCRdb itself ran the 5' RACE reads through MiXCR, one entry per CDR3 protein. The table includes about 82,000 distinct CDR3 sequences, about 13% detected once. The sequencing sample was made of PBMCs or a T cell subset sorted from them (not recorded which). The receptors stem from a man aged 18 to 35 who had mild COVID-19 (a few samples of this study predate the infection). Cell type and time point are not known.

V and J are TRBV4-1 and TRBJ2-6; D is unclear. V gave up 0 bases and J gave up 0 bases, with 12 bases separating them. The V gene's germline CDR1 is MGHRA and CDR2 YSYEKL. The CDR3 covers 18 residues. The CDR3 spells CASSQDWARHSGANVLTF. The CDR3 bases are TGCGCCAGCAGCCAAGATTGGGCGAGGCACTCTGGGGCCAACGTCCTGACTTTC.

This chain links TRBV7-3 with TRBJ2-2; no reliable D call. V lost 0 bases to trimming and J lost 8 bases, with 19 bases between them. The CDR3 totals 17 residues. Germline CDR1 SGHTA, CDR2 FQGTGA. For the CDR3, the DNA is TGTGCCAGCAGCTTAACGAATCACAAACCCGGGTTTGGGGAGCTGTTTTTT. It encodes CASSLTNHKPGFGELFF.

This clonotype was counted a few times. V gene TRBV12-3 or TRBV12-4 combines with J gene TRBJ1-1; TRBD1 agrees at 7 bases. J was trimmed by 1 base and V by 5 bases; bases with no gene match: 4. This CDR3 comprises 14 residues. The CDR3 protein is CASSPNRGNTEAFF. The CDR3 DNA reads TGTGCCAGCAGTCCCAACAGGGGGAACACTGAAGCTTTCTTT.

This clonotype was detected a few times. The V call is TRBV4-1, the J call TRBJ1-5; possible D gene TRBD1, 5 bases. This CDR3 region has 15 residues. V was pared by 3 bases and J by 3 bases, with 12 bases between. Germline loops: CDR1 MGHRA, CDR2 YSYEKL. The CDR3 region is CASSQITGANQPQHF. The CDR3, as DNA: TGCGCCAGCAGCCAGATTACCGGGGCCAATCAGCCCCAGCATTTT.

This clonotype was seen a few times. The CDR3 nucleotides are TGTGCCAGCAGCTTAAGTGCCGCTAGTTCTTCCTACGAGCAGTACGTC. Its translation: CASSLSAASSSYEQYV. The genes are TRBV7-9 and TRBJ2-7; D is ambiguous. Trimming removed 2 bases from V and 1 base from J, with 15 bases in between. There are 16 residues in the CDR3. The germline gives CDR1 SEHNR, CDR2 FQNEAQ (reference sequence).

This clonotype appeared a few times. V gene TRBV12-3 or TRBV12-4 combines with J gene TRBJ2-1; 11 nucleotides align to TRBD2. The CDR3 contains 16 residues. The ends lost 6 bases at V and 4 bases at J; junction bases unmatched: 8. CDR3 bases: TGTGCCAGCAGCAAACTAGCGGGGGTTATGTACAATGAGCAGTTCTTC. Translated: CASSKLAGVMYNEQFF.

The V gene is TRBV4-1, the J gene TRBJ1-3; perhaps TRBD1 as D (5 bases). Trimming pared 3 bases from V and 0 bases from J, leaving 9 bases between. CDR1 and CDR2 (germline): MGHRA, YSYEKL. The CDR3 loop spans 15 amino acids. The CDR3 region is CASSQGLYSGNTIYF. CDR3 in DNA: TGCGCCAGCAGCCAGGGACTGTACTCTGGAAACACCATATATTTT.

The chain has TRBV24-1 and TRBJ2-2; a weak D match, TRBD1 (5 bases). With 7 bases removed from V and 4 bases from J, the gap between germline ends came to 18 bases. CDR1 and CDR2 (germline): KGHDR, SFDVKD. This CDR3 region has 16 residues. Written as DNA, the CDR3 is TGTGCCACCAGCTACGGCGAGACAGTCAGCACCGGGGAGCTGTTTTTT. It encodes CATSYGETVSTGELFF.

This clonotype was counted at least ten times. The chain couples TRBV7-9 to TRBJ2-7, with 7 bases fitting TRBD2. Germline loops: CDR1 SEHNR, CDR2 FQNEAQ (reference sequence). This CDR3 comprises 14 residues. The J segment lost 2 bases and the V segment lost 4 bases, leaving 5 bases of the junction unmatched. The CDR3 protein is CASSWGGGPYEQYF. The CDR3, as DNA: TGTGCCAGCAGCTGGGGGGGAGGTCCCTACGAGCAGTACTTC.

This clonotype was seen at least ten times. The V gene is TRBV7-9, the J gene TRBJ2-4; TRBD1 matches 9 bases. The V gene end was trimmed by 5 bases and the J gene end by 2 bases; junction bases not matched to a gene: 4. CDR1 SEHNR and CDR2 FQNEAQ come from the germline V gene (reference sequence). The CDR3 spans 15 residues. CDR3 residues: CASSPGQGTKNIQYF. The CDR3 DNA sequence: TGTGCCAGCAGCCCAGGACAGGGGACCAAAAACATTCAGTACTTC.

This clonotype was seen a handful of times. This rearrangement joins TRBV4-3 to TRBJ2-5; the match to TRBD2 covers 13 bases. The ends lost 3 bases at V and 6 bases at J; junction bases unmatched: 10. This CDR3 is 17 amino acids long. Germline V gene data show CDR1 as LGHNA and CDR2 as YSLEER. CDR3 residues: CASSQGLAGPSSQTQYF. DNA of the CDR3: TGCGCCAGCAGCCAGGGACTAGCGGGGCCGTCAAGCCAGACCCAGTACTTC.

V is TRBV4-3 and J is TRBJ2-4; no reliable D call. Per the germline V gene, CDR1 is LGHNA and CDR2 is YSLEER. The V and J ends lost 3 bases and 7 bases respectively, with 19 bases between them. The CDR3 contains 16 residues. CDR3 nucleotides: TGCGCCAGCAGCCATTCACGTGAGAGCTCCCGGAACATTCAGTACTTC. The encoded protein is CASSHSRESSRNIQYF.

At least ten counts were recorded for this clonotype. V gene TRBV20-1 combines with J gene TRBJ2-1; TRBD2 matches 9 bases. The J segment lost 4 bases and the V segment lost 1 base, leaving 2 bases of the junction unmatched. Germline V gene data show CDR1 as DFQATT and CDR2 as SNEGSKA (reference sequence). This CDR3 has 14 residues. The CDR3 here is CSARVLAGYNEQFF. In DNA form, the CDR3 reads TGCAGTGCTAGAGTGCTAGCGGGGTACAATGAGCAGTTCTTC.

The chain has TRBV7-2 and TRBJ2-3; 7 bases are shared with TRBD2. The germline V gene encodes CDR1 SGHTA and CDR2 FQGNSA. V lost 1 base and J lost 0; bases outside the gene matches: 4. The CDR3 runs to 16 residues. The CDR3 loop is CASSLVAGESTDTQYF. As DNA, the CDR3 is TGTGCCAGCAGCTTAGTTGCGGGGGAAAGCACAGATACGCAGTATTTT.

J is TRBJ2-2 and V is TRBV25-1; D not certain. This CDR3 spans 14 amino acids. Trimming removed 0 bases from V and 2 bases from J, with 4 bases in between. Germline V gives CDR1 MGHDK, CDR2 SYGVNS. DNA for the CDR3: TGTGCCAGCAGTGAATATGGTAACACCGGGGAGCTGTTTTTT. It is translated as CASSEYGNTGELFF.

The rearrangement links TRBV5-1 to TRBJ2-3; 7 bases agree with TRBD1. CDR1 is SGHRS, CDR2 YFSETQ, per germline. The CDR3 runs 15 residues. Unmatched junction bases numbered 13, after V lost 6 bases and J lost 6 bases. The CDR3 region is CASKIVGGPEDTQYF. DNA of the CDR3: TGCGCCAGCAAAATTGTAGGGGGCCCCGAGGATACGCAGTATTTT.

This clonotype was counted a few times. CDR3 coding DNA: TGTGCCAGCAGTTTAGAACAGCAAGAGACCCAGTACTTC. This gives the protein CASSLEQQETQYF. V gene TRBV12-3 or TRBV12-4 combines with J gene TRBJ2-5; D not resolved. The CDR3 has 13 residues. V shed 1 base and J shed 2 bases, with 5 bases lying between them.

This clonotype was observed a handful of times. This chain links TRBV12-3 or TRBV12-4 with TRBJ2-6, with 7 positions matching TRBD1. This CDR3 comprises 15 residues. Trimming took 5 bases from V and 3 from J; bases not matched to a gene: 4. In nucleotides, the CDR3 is TGTGCCAGCAGTCCCAGGGGGAATGGGGCCAACGTCCTGACTTTC. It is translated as CASSPRGNGANVLTF.

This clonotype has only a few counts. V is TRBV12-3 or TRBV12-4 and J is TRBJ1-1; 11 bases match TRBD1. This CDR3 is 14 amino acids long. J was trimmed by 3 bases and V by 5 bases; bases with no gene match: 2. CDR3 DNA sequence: TGTGCCAGCAGTCTGGACAGGGGGCACACTGAAGCTTTCTTT. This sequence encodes CASSLDRGHTEAFF.

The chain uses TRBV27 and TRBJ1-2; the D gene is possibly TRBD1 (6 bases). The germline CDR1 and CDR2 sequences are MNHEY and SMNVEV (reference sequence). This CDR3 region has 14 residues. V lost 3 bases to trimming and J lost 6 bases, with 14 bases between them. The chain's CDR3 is CASSLGGALDGYTF. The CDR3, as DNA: TGTGCCAGCAGTTTGGGGGGCGCCTTGGATGGCTACACCTTC.

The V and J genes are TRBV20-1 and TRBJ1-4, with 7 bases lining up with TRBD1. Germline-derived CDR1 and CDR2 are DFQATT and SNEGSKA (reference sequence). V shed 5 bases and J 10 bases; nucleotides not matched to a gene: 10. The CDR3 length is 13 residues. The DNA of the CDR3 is TGCAGTGCTGGAGGACAGGCTCTCGGAAAACTGTTTTTT. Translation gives CSAGGQALGKLFF.